This TCR beta chain was captured by sequencing in a study of prognosis after radiotherapy for stage I lung cancer (dated by TCRdb to about 2021). Notes on the research overall: Between early 2018 and early 2019, 20 or so patients with stage I NSCLC were enrolled in Nanjing, China. The study profiled peripheral blood TCR beta repertoires from stage I NSCLC patients before and after stereotactic body radiotherapy and related them to distant failure. Roughly 12 patients had adenocarcinoma and more than five had squamous cell carcinoma as the tumor histology. Every patient was regarded as medically inoperable, because of comorbidities in some 13 cases and refusal of surgery in roughly seven cases. Using image-guided IMRT or VMAT, SBRT was delivered in 3 to 5 fractions at a biologically effective dose of at least 100 Gy. A total of around 40 blood samples from about 19 patients were sequenced, with one sample obtained before and one obtained after SBRT for each patient. Distant metastases were developed by four of the 19 patients after SBRT, at a median of around seven months, whereas no significant progression was observed in the other 15 patients. The cohort was made up of 10 to 15 men and more than five women, with a median age of about 74 years and an age range of about 53 to 90 years. No patient received concurrent therapy alongside SBRT. There were 15 or so patients with newly diagnosed primary stage I lung tumors and 4 or 5 patients with oligometastatic NSCLC after surgical resection of the primary tumor. Overall results and qualifications from the work: TRBV and TRBJ usage frequencies reportedly differed by metastasis status, in two V genes at baseline and in several V and two J genes after SBRT. No determination of tumor specificity was made for expanded TCR clones. Post-SBRT Shannon entropy and its change from baseline were lower in patients who developed distant metastases; baseline Shannon entropy was not associated with metastases. Unique TCR clone counts fell after SBRT (median about 10,000 before versus roughly 7,200 after; Wilcoxon paired P=0.011). Limitations of the study included a small cohort and short follow-up, and the study findings need independent validation. None of the reported P values were adjusted for multiple comparisons.

This clonotype was seen many times. Its antigen is not yet known. Base-call qualities are not available, and no considerably larger clone is one nucleotide away. Two rounds of multiplex PCR were used to amplify the TCR beta CDR3 region from genomic DNA. The first PCR round used primers specific to each TRBV and TRBJ gene, with sequences filed in Chinese patent CN105087789A. Universal primers were used in the second round of PCR. The Roche High Pure PCR Template Preparation Kit was used to extract genomic DNA from the frozen PBMCs. Libraries were sequenced paired-end with 151 bp reads on an Illumina HiSeq 3000. In the original analysis: Raw reads lacking the multiplex PCR primer sequences were removed with CutAdapt. PEAR was used to merge high-quality paired reads into contigs. TRB V, D and J gene segments were assigned to each contig with MiXCR by alignment to reference sequences. CDR3 sequences were clustered by base quality and sequence similarity to remove sequencing errors. Shannon entropy, normalized by the natural log of the productive TCR sequence number, served as the measure of diversity. To get clonality, Shannon entropy was divided by the natural log of the number of unique clonotypes, and that result was subtracted from one. The Youden index of ROC curves was used to select progression-free survival cut-offs for repertoire metrics, and analyses were performed in R 3.5.3. TCRdb itself trimmed the public reads at Q25 with fastp, ran MiXCR and retained productive beta chains. Every CDR3 protein is listed once, alongside the most common genes and DNA of its rows. In this record, the V and J calls reflect TCRdb's handling and not the investigators' own analysis. The sample table holds roughly 25,000 distinct CDR3 sequences, of which 36% were seen once. Clones ranked in the top ten supply approximately 60% of the sample.

All patients had node-negative disease on CT and PET/CT, and none had a history of other malignancies or prior chemotherapy or radiotherapy. At each of the two time points, about 6 milliliters of peripheral venous blood were collected into EDTA tubes. Ficoll-Paque Plus density-gradient centrifugation was used to isolate PBMCs. Samples were stored at -80°C immediately after collection until analysis. The germline V gene specifies SGHRS as CDR1 and YFSETQ as CDR2. The CDR3 runs 17 amino acids, cysteine and phenylalanine included. The CDR3 DNA has 51 bases and is translated from base 1. V is pruned by 2 bases and J by 3 bases, leaving 10 bases of the junction without a gene match.

The material was PBMCs, obtained before or after stereotactic body radiation therapy (not recorded which). The TCR comes from a donor aged 50 or older with non-small cell lung cancer. The rearrangement joined TRBV5-1 to TRBJ2-2; the junction holds 7 bases that match TRBD2. The nucleotide sequence is given as TGCGCCAGCAGCTTACCCAGGAGCGGGGATTACACCGGGGAGCTGTTTTTT. This yields the protein CASSLPRSGDYTGELFF.